This T cell receptor (beta chain) originates from a study of T-cell memory formation after mild COVID-19. TCRdb used MiXCR to reprocess the 5' RACE reads, holding one entry per CDR3 protein. The profile covers a few hundred thousand distinct CDR3 sequences, with roughly 25% appearing a single time and under 15% taken by the ten largest. The germline CDR1 and CDR2 sequences are SNHLY and FYNNEI. The CDR3 covers 13 residues. The J segment lost 7 bases and the V segment lost 6 bases, leaving 6 bases of the junction unmatched. V gene TRBV2 combines with J gene TRBJ1-5, with 7 bases fitting TRBD1. The material sequenced was PBMCs or a T cell subset sorted from them (not recorded which). The receptor comes from an adult woman who had mild COVID-19 (a few samples of this study predate the infection). Cell type and time point are not known. The CDR3 nucleotides read TGTGCCAGCAGATCGACAGGGAACCAGCCCCAGCATTTT. It specifies CASRSTGNQPQHF.